This T cell receptor beta chain was captured in a study of blood T cell repertoires in COVID-19. About the research overall: The cDNA or gDNA used as material had been derived from T cells, B-cell-depleted T cells, or PBMCs.

Original methodology: Estimated nucleated cell counts came from reference gene primer amplification. Clones were sequenced by immunoSEQ multiplex PCR, and TCRdb holds only the in-frame ones, with some missing. From that table come the V and J calls and clone size; the DNA was used to work out D and trimming. Counted here are about 160,000 clones, 80% occurring once; the ten biggest clones make up around 5.9%. The CDR3 runs 14 residues. Germline loops: CDR1 SGHAT, CDR2 FQNNGV. Trimming took 4 bases from V and 5 from J; bases not matched to a gene: 6. The chain carries TRBV11-2 and TRBJ1-1, with 8 bases identical to TRBD1. The sequence came from a man aged 40-50 years who had recovered from COVID-19. Sequenced: PBMCs or T cells enriched from blood (not recorded which). The CDR3 coding sequence is TGTGCCAGCAGCTACGGACAGGGCTATACTGAAGCTTTCTTT. Residues: CASSYGQGYTEAFF.